The present T cell receptor (beta chain) was sequenced within a study of T cells after posttransplantation cyclophosphamide. Findings and caveats of the study: TRB overlap between skin or GI tissue T cells and blood was limited. Later blood repertoires were often dominated by clones from the donor CD8+ memory compartment.

The assay was immunoSEQ multiplex PCR, and TCRdb's table has in-frame clones only and misses some. The sample includes more than 60,000 clones, about 94% seen only once; the top ten take about 3.1%. To note about this clone: The target antigen is unknown.

Germline V gene data show CDR1 as MNHEY and CDR2 as SMNVEV (reference sequence). The CDR3 covers 14 residues. V was cut by 6 bases and J by 4 bases, with 15 bases left in between. This sequence was found in a woman between 25 and 40 years old in good health and a related stem cell transplant donor. The chain carries TRBV27 and TRBJ1-2, with D maybe TRBD1 (6 bases). The specimen sequenced was PBMCs. CDR3 sequence reads: CASSNNRATYGYTF. The CDR3 region has the DNA TGTGCCAGCAGCAACAACAGGGCTACCTATGGCTACACCTTC.